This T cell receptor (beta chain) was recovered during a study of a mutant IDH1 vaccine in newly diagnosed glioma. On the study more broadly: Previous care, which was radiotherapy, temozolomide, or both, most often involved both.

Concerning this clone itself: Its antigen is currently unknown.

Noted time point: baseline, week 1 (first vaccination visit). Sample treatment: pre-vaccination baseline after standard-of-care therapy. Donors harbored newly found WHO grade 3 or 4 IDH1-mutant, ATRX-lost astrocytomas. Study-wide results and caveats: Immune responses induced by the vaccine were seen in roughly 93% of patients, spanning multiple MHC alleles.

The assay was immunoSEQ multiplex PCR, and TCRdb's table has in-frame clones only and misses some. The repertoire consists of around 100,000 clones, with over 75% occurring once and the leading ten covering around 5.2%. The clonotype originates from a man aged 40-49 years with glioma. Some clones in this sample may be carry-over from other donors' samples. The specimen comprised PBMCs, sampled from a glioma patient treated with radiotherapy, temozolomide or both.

CDR3 protein: CSASTREQFF. Here the CDR3 DNA reads TGCAGTGCGTCGACGCGAGAGCAGTTCTTC. The gene calls are TRBV20-1 and TRBJ2-1, with unresolved D. Germline V gene lookup returns CDR1 DFQATT and CDR2 SNEGSKA (reference sequence). The length of the CDR3 is 10 residues. V was shortened by 6 bases and J by 10 bases, with 10 bases between the two germline ends.